The T cell receptor (beta chain) described here comes from a study of CD8+ T cells in alopecia areata. Study-level results: Scalp samples also yield sequences from resident alphabeta T cells of normal skin.

It was for about five patients that CD4+ cells were sorted into CD25+CD127- cells. V dropped 2 bases and J dropped 6 bases, with 20 bases sitting between them. Germline lookup yields CDR1 SGHVS and CDR2 FQNEAQ. CDR3 length: 16 residues. RNA extraction and reverse transcription yielded cDNA as sequencing template. Assay: immunoSEQ multiplex PCR; the TCRdb copy retains only in-frame clones and omits some. The data contain 37,000 or so clones, nearly 55% of them singletons. About this clone: Antigen: not known.

V and J are TRBV7-8 and TRBJ2-7; D is uncertain. This sequence was found in a human donor with alopecia areata. Input material: CD4+ Tregs sorted from blood. The CDR3 DNA is TGTGCCAGCAGCTTAAGTTCTTCCGGACCGCAGTCCGAGCAGTACTTC. Translated: CASSLSSSGPQSEQYF.